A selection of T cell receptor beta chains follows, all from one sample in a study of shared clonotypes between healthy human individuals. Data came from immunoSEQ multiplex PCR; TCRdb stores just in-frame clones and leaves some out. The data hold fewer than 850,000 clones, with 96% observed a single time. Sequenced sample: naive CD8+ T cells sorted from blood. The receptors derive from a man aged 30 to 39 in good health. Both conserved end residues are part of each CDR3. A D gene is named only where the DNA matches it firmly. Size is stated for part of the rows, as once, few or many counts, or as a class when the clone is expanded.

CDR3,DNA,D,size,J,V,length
CASSSDGQINQPQHF,TGTGCCAGCAGCTCGGATGGACAGATAAATCAGCCCCAGCATTTT,.,.,TRBJ1-5,TRBV7-9,15
CASKPGPNQPQHF,TGTGCCAGCAAACCGGGCCCCAATCAGCCCCAGCATTTT,.,.,TRBJ1-5,TRBV6-1,13
CASSLGLGEQYF,TGTGCCAGCAGTTTAGGGCTAGGGGAGCAGTACTTC,.,.,TRBJ2-7,TRBV27,12
CASSPSGANVLTF,TGTGCCAGCAGTCCCTCTGGGGCCAACGTCCTGACTTTC,.,.,TRBJ2-6,TRBV27,13
CASSHPQAAYYEQYF,TGTGCCAGCAGCCACCCCCAAGCGGCATACTACGAGCAGTACTTC,.,.,TRBJ2-7,TRBV27,15
CAISPGLAVETQYF,TGTGCCATCAGCCCGGGACTAGCGGTAGAGACCCAGTACTTC,TRBD2,.,TRBJ2-5,TRBV10-3,14
CASSSYGTGNEQYF,TGTGCCAGCAGCTCCTATGGGACAGGGAACGAGCAGTACTTC,TRBD1,.,TRBJ2-7,TRBV11-1,14
CASSPQNQPQHF,TGTGCCAGCAGCCCCCAGAATCAGCCCCAGCATTTT,.,once,TRBJ1-5,TRBV7-8,12
CASSEESSGVDQPQHF,TGTGCCAGCAGTGAAGAATCTTCGGGGGTTGATCAGCCCCAGCATTTT,.,.,TRBJ1-5,TRBV6-1,16
CASSLPGQGLNEQFF,TGTGCCAGCAGTCTACCGGGACAGGGATTAAATGAGCAGTTCTTC,TRBD1,.,TRBJ2-1,TRBV11-2,15
CASSTGQPDEQYF,TGTGCCAGTAGTACCGGACAGCCTGACGAGCAGTACTTC,.,.,TRBJ2-7,TRBV19,13
CAWDRRTMGDTEAFF,TGTGCCTGGGACCGACGGACAATGGGGGACACTGAAGCTTTCTTT,.,.,TRBJ1-1,TRBV30,15
CASGQGRNEQYF,TGTGCCAGCGGCCAGGGCCGGAACGAGCAGTACTTC,.,once,TRBJ2-7,TRBV11-2,12
CASSLGTRDSPLHF,TGTGCCAGCAGTCTCGGGACGCGGGATTCACCCCTCCACTTT,.,.,TRBJ1-6,TRBV28,14
CASSPQGDSYGYTF,TGTGCCAGTAGTCCTCAGGGGGACTCCTATGGCTACACCTTC,TRBD1,.,TRBJ1-2,TRBV19,14
CASSLGGGTEATNEKLFF,TGCGCCAGCAGCTTGGGCGGAGGGACGGAAGCAACTAATGAAAAACTGTTTTTT,.,.,TRBJ1-4,TRBV5-1,18
CASSGIAGEGRYEQYF,TGTGCCAGCAGCGGAATAGCGGGAGAGGGTCGCTACGAGCAGTACTTC,TRBD2,.,TRBJ2-7,TRBV7-9,16
CASRARTGQYYEQYF,TGCGCCAGCAGAGCAAGAACGGGGCAATACTACGAGCAGTACTTC,.,.,TRBJ2-7,TRBV5-1,15
CASSSPSSGIPFSSYEQYF,TGTGCCAGCAGCTCACCTAGTAGCGGGATTCCCTTTAGCTCCTACGAGCAGTACTTC,TRBD2,.,TRBJ2-7,TRBV7-9,19
CASSVSGYGTDTQYF,TGTGCCAGCAGCGTAAGCGGATATGGCACAGATACGCAGTATTTT,.,.,TRBJ2-3,TRBV9,15
CATKKGAGFGEQFF,TGCGCCACAAAAAAGGGGGCTGGGTTTGGTGAGCAGTTCTTC,TRBD1,once,TRBJ2-1,TRBV10-2,14
CASSYSGRGNTDTQYF,TGTGCCAGCAGCTACTCCGGGAGGGGGAACACAGATACGCAGTATTTT,TRBD2,.,TRBJ2-3,TRBV9,16
CASSVVPNTGTTSYNEQFF,TGTGCCAGCAGCGTAGTCCCGAATACCGGGACGACCTCCTACAATGAGCAGTTCTTC,.,.,TRBJ2-1,TRBV9,19
CASSGVAGDEQFF,TGTGCCAGCAGCGGGGTAGCGGGAGATGAGCAGTTCTTC,TRBD2,.,TRBJ2-1,TRBV9,13
CASSQEENTGELFF,TGCGCCAGCAGCCAAGAGGAGAACACCGGGGAGCTGTTTTTT,.,.,TRBJ2-2,TRBV4-1,14
CASSVGSGGPGELFF,TGTGCCAGCAGCGTTGGATCTGGCGGCCCCGGGGAGCTGTTTTTT,.,once,TRBJ2-2,TRBV2,15
CASSFLGDRRGPYEQYF,TGTGCCAGCAGTTTCCTCGGTGACCGACGAGGCCCCTACGAGCAGTACTTC,.,once,TRBJ2-7,TRBV28,17
CACGGYEQYF,TGTGCCTGCGGTGGATACGAGCAGTACTTC,.,.,TRBJ2-7,TRBV30,10
CASSPGLGNEQYF,TGTGCCAGTAGTCCGGGACTAGGGAACGAGCAGTACTTC,TRBD2,.,TRBJ2-7,TRBV19,13
CASSQVMIGEQYF,TGCGCCAGCAGCCAAGTAATGATAGGCGAGCAGTACTTC,.,once,TRBJ2-7,TRBV4-1,13
CASSYSRPGELFF,TGTGCCAGCAGTTACTCCCGGCCCGGGGAGCTGTTTTTT,.,.,TRBJ2-2,TRBV6-6,13
CASSLGQGKYEQYF,TGCGCCAGCAGCTTGGGACAGGGTAAATACGAGCAGTACTTC,TRBD1,.,TRBJ2-7,TRBV5-1,14
CSVELGLGYEQYF,TGCAGCGTTGAACTAGGACTGGGCTACGAGCAGTACTTC,.,.,TRBJ2-7,TRBV29-1,13
CASIISGSVSYEQYF,TGTGCCAGCATCATTAGCGGGAGTGTCTCCTACGAGCAGTACTTC,TRBD2,.,TRBJ2-7,TRBV5-8,15
CASSLGGRTYEQYF,TGTGCCAGCAGTCTAGGGGGCCGGACCTACGAGCAGTACTTC,TRBD1,.,TRBJ2-7,TRBV27,14
CASSLAGLAGTDTQYF,TGTGCCAGCAGCTTGGCGGGACTAGCGGGAACAGATACGCAGTATTTT,TRBD2,.,TRBJ2-3,TRBV5-6,16
CASSLSPSYEQYF,TGTGCCAGCAGCTTATCTCCCTCCTACGAGCAGTACTTC,.,.,TRBJ2-7,TRBV11-3,13
CASSLHPTGGSGNTIYF,TGTGCCAGCAGCTTGCACCCTACAGGGGGCTCTGGAAACACCATATATTTT,TRBD1,.,TRBJ1-3,TRBV7-9,17
CASRWGAAYYEQYF,TGTGCCAGCAGGTGGGGGGCTGCCTACTACGAGCAGTACTTC,.,.,TRBJ2-7,TRBV27,14
CSARVGDTQYF,TGCAGTGCTAGGGTGGGAGATACGCAGTATTTT,.,.,TRBJ2-3,TRBV20-1,11
CASNPSQTYEQYF,TGTGCCAGCAACCCCTCCCAAACCTACGAGCAGTACTTC,.,.,TRBJ2-7,TRBV2,13
CAISEEAGSANEKLFF,TGTGCCATCAGTGAAGAGGCGGGATCGGCTAATGAAAAACTGTTTTTT,.,.,TRBJ1-4,TRBV10-3,16
CATSSRDSYEQYF,TGTGCCACCAGCAGCCGGGACAGCTACGAGCAGTACTTC,TRBD1,.,TRBJ2-7,TRBV15,13
CASSLGDSLGTDTQYF,TGTGCCAGCAGTTTAGGGGACTCTTTAGGCACAGATACGCAGTATTTT,.,.,TRBJ2-3,TRBV27,16
CASSLASGRYNEQFF,TGTGCCAGCAGCTTAGCTAGCGGGAGGTACAATGAGCAGTTCTTC,TRBD2,.,TRBJ2-1,TRBV11-2,15
CASRLGVRGEKLFF,TGTGCCAGCAGGCTGGGGGTGCGGGGAGAAAAACTGTTTTTT,.,.,TRBJ1-4,TRBV27,14
CASSDRDRSYEQYF,TGTGCCAGCAGTGACCGGGACAGGTCCTACGAGCAGTACTTC,TRBD1,.,TRBJ2-7,TRBV6-4,14
CASSYEDNSYEQYF,TGTGCCAGCAGTTACGAGGACAATTCCTACGAGCAGTACTTC,.,.,TRBJ2-7,TRBV6-6,14
CASSSPGQGNYEQYF,TGTGCCAGCAGTAGCCCGGGACAGGGAAATTACGAGCAGTACTTC,TRBD1,.,TRBJ2-7,TRBV6-6,15